The 29 T cell receptor beta chains below come from one sample, sequenced in a study of neoadjuvant anti-PD-1 for oral cavity cancer. TCRdb's table, derived via immunoSEQ multiplex PCR, lists solely in-frame clones and lacks some. Among approximately 21,000 clones listed, over 35% were seen once. Regarding time point: after neoadjuvant nivolumab, at surgical resection. Sequencing was performed on tumor tissue, taken after nivolumab (anti-PD-1) treatment. Every receptor here comes from a person aged 35-79 years with oral cavity squamous cell carcinoma.

This chain uses TRBV5-4 with TRBJ2-7, with D maybe TRBD1 (5 bases). The V gene lost 0 bases and the J gene lost 1 base, with 5 bases spanning the gap. The germline V gene encodes CDR1 SGHNT and CDR2 YYREEE (reference sequence). This CDR3 comprises 13 residues. In DNA, the CDR3 is TGTGCCAGCAGCTTGGCAGGGTCCTACGAGCAGTACTTC. Its translation is CASSLAGSYEQYF.

CDR3 nucleotides: TGCGCCAGCAGCTTGGCTGGTGAGGTCCATCAGCCCCAGCATTTT. Translated, it gives CASSLAGEVHQPQHF. The chain carries TRBV5-1 and TRBJ1-5; no reliable D call. This CDR3 comprises 15 residues. Per the germline V gene, CDR1 is SGHRS and CDR2 is YFSETQ. Trimming removed 0 bases at V and 5 bases at J, with 12 bases between.

V usage is TRBV27 and J usage is TRBJ2-3, with 7 bases lining up with TRBD1. Germline CDR1 is MNHEY and CDR2 is SMNVEV (reference sequence). This CDR3 contains 18 residues. V shed 4 bases and J 0 bases; nucleotides not matched to a gene: 13. CDR3 sequence (DNA): TGTGCCAGCAGTTCACCCTCTTTCAGACAGGGAAGCACAGATACGCAGTATTTT. Translated, it gives CASSSPSFRQGSTDTQYF.

The chain has TRBV9 and TRBJ1-1; D uncertain. Germline lookup yields CDR1 SGDLS and CDR2 YYNGEE. This CDR3 is 13 amino acids long. V shed 0 bases and J shed 1 base, with 4 bases lying between them. The CDR3 nucleotides are TGTGCCAGCAGCGTAGGAAAGAACACTGAAGCTTTCTTT. The encoded protein is CASSVGKNTEAFF.

The J gene is TRBJ1-4, the V gene TRBV6-5; 7 nucleotides line up with TRBD1. The CDR3 loop spans 15 amino acids. With 3 bases clipped from V and 6 bases from J, the junction kept 7 bases outside the gene matches. Germline CDR1 reads MNHEY; CDR2 reads SVGAGI. CDR3 sequence (DNA): TGTGCCAGCAGTTATCATCAGGGGGAGTATGAAAAACTGTTTTTT. It translates to CASSYHQGEYEKLFF.

The chain recombines TRBV7-8 with TRBJ2-7; unclear D gene. CDR1 SGHVS and CDR2 FQNEAQ come from the germline V gene. The CDR3 totals 15 residues. V lost 5 bases and J lost 7, with 21 bases in between. In nucleotides, the CDR3 is TGTGCCAGCAGCCCTCCCCGGGCCAACAACAAGGAGCAGTACTTC. This codes for CASSPPRANNKEQYF.

This chain connects TRBV7-3 to TRBJ1-6, with 8 bases matching TRBD1. Trimming cost V 2 bases and J 9 bases; bases outside gene matches: 3. The germline V gene has CDR1 SGHTA and CDR2 FQGTGA. This CDR3 region has 14 residues. Here the CDR3 reads CASSLGQGFSPLHF. CDR3 bases: TGTGCCAGCAGCTTAGGACAGGGATTTTCACCCCTCCACTTT.

This clone was seen at least ten times. The J gene is TRBJ2-5, the V gene TRBV7-2; TRBD2 matches at 8 bases. CDR1 is SGHTA, CDR2 FQGNSA, per germline. The CDR3 spans 15 residues. Trimming took 7 bases from V and 1 from J; bases not matched to a gene: 8. CDR3 in amino acids: CASNAGGTFQETQYF. The CDR3 bases are TGTGCCAGCAACGCGGGGGGCACGTTCCAAGAGACCCAGTACTTC. Full variable domain (missing parts from reference TRBV7-2 and TRBJ2-5): GAGVSQSPSNKVTEKGKDVELRCDPISGHTALYWYRQSLGQGLEFLIYFQGNSAPDKSGLPSDRFSAERTGGSVSTLTIQRTQQEDSAVYLCASNAGGTFQETQYFGPGTRLLVL.

This rearrangement joins TRBV30 to TRBJ2-4, with D perhaps matching TRBD2 (6 bases). V was pared by 0 bases and J by 0 bases, with 9 bases between. The CDR3 covers 15 residues. Germline loops: CDR1 GTSNPN, CDR2 SVGIG (reference sequence). The CDR3 is CAWSVMGGAKNIQYF. The DNA for the CDR3 is TGTGCCTGGAGTGTAATGGGGGGAGCCAAAAACATTCAGTACTTC.

The V gene is TRBV6-1, the J gene TRBJ2-3, with 8 bases that match TRBD1. The CDR3 is made up of 15 amino acids. Looked up from germline, CDR1 is MNHNS and CDR2 is SASEGT. Trimming at V came to 4 bases and at J to 0 bases, leaving 3 bases not matched to a gene. The CDR3 loop reads CASSVRGPSTDTQYF. CDR3 bases: TGTGCCAGCAGTGTCAGGGGGCCTAGCACAGATACGCAGTATTTT.

As DNA, the CDR3 is TGTGCCAGCAGCCCAGGGCGGGATACGCAGTATTTT. Amino acids: CASSPGRDTQYF. The V and J genes are TRBV7-9 and TRBJ2-3, with a weak D call TRBD1 (5 bases). The V end lost 5 bases, the J end lost 6 bases, and 9 bases lay between the germline ends. CDR3 length equals 12 residues. The germline gives CDR1 SEHNR, CDR2 FQNEAQ (reference sequence). Variable domain in full (rest from reference TRBV7-9 and TRBJ2-3): DTGVSQNPRHKITKRGQNVTFRCDPISEHNRLYWYRQTLGQGPEFLTYFQNEAQLEKSRLLSDRFSAERPKGSFSTLEIQRTEQGDSAMYLCASSPGRDTQYFGPGTRLTVL.

The chain couples TRBV9 to TRBJ2-3; either TRBD1 or TRBD2 may fit D (5 bases each). CDR3 length: 16 residues. Per germline, CDR1 SGDLS and CDR2 YYNGEE. V was trimmed by 3 bases and J by 4 bases, leaving 18 bases between them. DNA of the CDR3: TGTGCCAGCAGCGAGAGGTGGACAATGGGAGCAGATACGCAGTATTTT. Encoded protein: CASSERWTMGADTQYF.

This clone was recorded many times. The J gene is TRBJ2-1, the V gene TRBV5-8; D possibly matches TRBD1 or TRBD2 (5 bases each). From germline, CDR1 is SGHTS and CDR2 YDEGEE. V was clipped by 4 bases and J by 3 bases, with 8 bases between them. The CDR3 is 13 residues long. The CDR3 region has the DNA TGTGCCAGCAGCAGGGACCACTACAATGAGCAGTTCTTC. This codes for CASSRDHYNEQFF.

This clone came up many times. The genes are TRBV11-2 and TRBJ2-5, with D possibly TRBD2 on 5 matching bases. CDR1 and CDR2 from the germline V gene are SGHAT and FQNNGV. The CDR3 runs 13 residues. Trimming stripped 5 bases from V and 5 bases from J, with 12 bases between. In DNA, the CDR3 is TGTGCCAGCAGCCGAGGGTCGGGGGAGACCCAGTACTTC. This sequence encodes CASSRGSGETQYF.

This clone counts as medium-sized. The chain has TRBV27 and TRBJ1-1; possibly TRBD1 for D (6 bases). The V gene's germline CDR1 is MNHEY and CDR2 SMNVEV (reference sequence). The V end was cut by 3 bases, the J end by 4 bases, with 12 bases between. The length of the CDR3 is 14 residues. The CDR3 sequence is CASSLRPQGTEAFF. Here the CDR3 DNA reads TGTGCCAGCAGTTTGAGGCCACAGGGCACTGAAGCTTTCTTT.

Only a few counts were recorded for this clone. The CDR3 region has the DNA TGTGCCAGCAGCTCCGGACAGGGACTGTATGGCTACACCTTC. Protein: CASSSGQGLYGYTF. The V and J genes are TRBV7-9 and TRBJ1-2; TRBD1 matches 8 bases. J was trimmed by 5 bases and V by 4 bases; bases with no gene match: 6. The CDR3 is 14 residues long. Looked up from germline, CDR1 is SEHNR and CDR2 is FQNEAQ (reference sequence).

V is TRBV7-2 and J is TRBJ2-7; unclear D gene. The V gene lost 4 bases and the J gene lost 5 bases, with 9 bases spanning the gap. In germline, CDR1 is SGHTA, CDR2 FQGNSA. The CDR3 sequence is 12 residues long. The DNA of the CDR3 is TGTGCCAGCAGCTCTCCTTGGAACGAGCAGTACTTC. Translated, it gives CASSSPWNEQYF.

This rearrangement joins TRBV19 to TRBJ2-1; D gene uncertain. V was clipped by 3 bases and J by 7 bases, with 10 bases between them. The CDR3 has 13 residues. Germline CDR1 is LNHDA and CDR2 is SQIVND (reference sequence). CDR3 sequence (DNA): TGTGCCAGTAGTATTTTGCCTACAAATGAGCAGTTCTTC. Protein: CASSILPTNEQFF.

This clone was counted at least ten times. This chain links TRBV5-6 with TRBJ1-1; TRBD1 might be the D (6 bases). Germline CDR1 is SGHDT and CDR2 is YYEEEE. V dropped 4 bases and J dropped 7 bases, with 29 bases sitting between them. The CDR3 sequence is 18 residues long. Here the CDR3 DNA reads TGTGCCAGCAGCGCGGACAGACAGGCGCCTTTTAGATTGAGTGAAGCTTTCTTT. Amino acids: CASSADRQAPFRLSEAFF.

The chain couples TRBV18 to TRBJ1-2; a weak D match, TRBD1 (5 bases). Trimming pared 2 bases from V and 4 bases from J, leaving 14 bases between. There are 15 residues in the CDR3. The germline V gene has CDR1 KGHSH and CDR2 LQKENI. CDR3 DNA: TGTGCCAGCTCACCAACCGGGGGGGTTGGCTATGGCTACACCTTC. Translating it yields CASSPTGGVGYGYTF.

This chain joins TRBV5-6 and TRBJ1-5, with D possibly TRBD1 on 6 matching bases. The CDR3 consists of 15 residues. From germline, CDR1 is SGHDT and CDR2 YYEEEE. Trimming cost V 0 bases and J 6 bases, with 13 bases left between them. CDR3 sequence (DNA): TGTGCCAGCAGCTTGGAGGGGGTCTGGGGTCAGCCCCAGCATTTT. Translating gives CASSLEGVWGQPQHF. The full variable domain, its missing parts supplied by reference TRBV5-6 and TRBJ1-5, is DAGVTQSPTHLIKTRGQQVTLRCSPKSGHDTVSWYQQALGQGPQFIFQYYEEEERQRGNFPDRFSGHQFPNYSSELNVNALLLGDSALYLCASSLEGVWGQPQHFGDGTRLSIL.

This clone was counted between two and nine times. The V gene is TRBV18, the J gene TRBJ1-1; no clear D gene. The CDR3 runs 16 residues. The germline CDR1 and CDR2 sequences are KGHSH and LQKENI. The V and J ends lost 3 bases and 0 bases respectively, with 14 bases between them. Here the CDR3 DNA reads TGTGCCAGCTCACCCGGGTCATATCAAATGAACACTGAAGCTTTCTTT. Translating gives CASSPGSYQMNTEAFF. The variable domain in full, completed from reference TRBV18 and TRBJ1-1, reads NAGVMQNPRHLVRRRGQEARLRCSPMKGHSHVYWYRQLPEEGLKFMVYLQKENIIDESGMPKERFSAEFPKEGPSILRIQQVVRGDSAAYFCASSPGSYQMNTEAFFGQGTRLTVV.

The chain employs TRBV5-6 and TRBJ1-2; tentative D call: TRBD1 (6 bases). This CDR3 has 13 residues. Germline CDR1 SGHDT, CDR2 YYEEEE. V was pared by 1 base and J by 3 bases, with 7 bases between. CDR3 coding DNA: TGTGCCAGCAGCTTGAACAGGGACTATGGCTACACCTTC. This sequence encodes CASSLNRDYGYTF.

The CDR3 loop is CASTTTEDSWGRETQYF. The CDR3 nucleotides read TGTGCCAGCACCACGACCGAGGACTCCTGGGGTAGAGAGACCCAGTACTTC. V is TRBV9 and J is TRBJ2-5; TRBD2 is a possible D gene (5 bases). The length of the CDR3 is 17 residues. V lost 6 bases to trimming and J lost 4 bases, with 25 bases between them. Germline V lookup: CDR1 SGDLS, CDR2 YYNGEE.

V is TRBV5-6 and J is TRBJ1-4; no clear D. Germline CDR1 reads SGHDT; CDR2 reads YYEEEE. CDR3 length: 14 residues. V shed 2 bases and J shed 0 bases, with 5 bases lying between them. The CDR3 here is CASSFVATNEKLFF. In DNA, the CDR3 is TGTGCCAGCAGCTTTGTTGCAACTAATGAAAAACTGTTTTTT.

A few counts support this clone. The chain has TRBV5-1 and TRBJ1-3; 7 bases are a match to TRBD1. V trimming: 1 base; J trimming: 2 bases; junction bases outside the gene matches: 0. CDR1 and CDR2 from the germline V gene are SGHRS and YFSETQ. The CDR3 extends over 14 amino acids. The CDR3, as DNA: TGCGCCAGCAGCTTGACAGGGGCTGGAAACACCATATATTTT. As protein: CASSLTGAGNTIYF.

V gene TRBV6-5 combines with J gene TRBJ1-2, with a possible D match to TRBD1 (6 bases). Germline V gene lookup returns CDR1 MNHEY and CDR2 SVGAGI. The CDR3 extends over 15 amino acids. V lost 2 bases, J lost 5 bases, and 15 bases lay in between. The CDR3 loop reads CASSYGRTDLYGYTF. In DNA form, the CDR3 reads TGTGCCAGCAGTTACGGCAGGACAGACCTATATGGCTACACCTTC.

This clone was observed a few times. The genes are TRBV11-2 and TRBJ2-7; D gene unclear. This CDR3 has 13 residues. The germline V and J ends were trimmed by 5 bases and 5 bases, with 13 bases remaining between them. Germline V gene data show CDR1 as SGHAT and CDR2 as FQNNGV. CDR3 DNA sequence: TGTGCCAGCAGCCTACCGACGCTTCACGAGCAGTACTTC. Translated, it gives CASSLPTLHEQYF.

CDR3 amino acids: CASARGRGYEQYF. CDR3 nucleotides: TGTGCCAGCGCCCGGGGCAGGGGATACGAGCAGTACTTC. J is TRBJ2-7 and V is TRBV27, with D possibly TRBD1 on 6 matching bases. V lost 8 bases, J lost 4 bases, and 15 bases lay in between. The length of the CDR3 is 13 residues. Germline CDR1 reads MNHEY; CDR2 reads SMNVEV (reference sequence).